These 27 T cell receptor beta chains share one sample of origin, sequenced in a study of T-cell memory formation after mild COVID-19. Using its own MiXCR run on the 5' RACE reads, TCRdb lists one record per CDR3 protein. The sample lists hundreds of thousands of distinct CDR3 sequences, roughly 25% occurring once. The specimen sequenced was PBMCs or a T cell subset sorted from them (not recorded which). The source is an adult woman who had mild COVID-19 (a few samples of this study predate the infection). Cell type and time point are not known.

V usage is TRBV5-1 and J usage is TRBJ2-2; D gene ambiguous. This CDR3 has 14 residues. The ends were cut back, 2 bases at V and 4 bases at J, with 9 bases in the middle. CDR1 is SGHRS, CDR2 YFSETQ, per germline. The DNA of the CDR3 is TGCGCCAGCAGCTTTAGGGCGGTCACCGGGGAGCTGTTTTTT. This translates into CASSFRAVTGELFF.

The chain employs TRBV7-6 and TRBJ2-7, with TRBD1 matching 8 bases. The V gene's germline CDR1 is SGHVS and CDR2 FNYEAQ. The ends lost 3 bases at V and 2 bases at J; junction bases unmatched: 12. This CDR3 is 17 amino acids long. The CDR3 DNA reads as TGTGCCAGCAGCTTGAGCTTGAGGACAGGGAACACCTACGAGCAGTACTTC. Its translation is CASSLSLRTGNTYEQYF.

This rearrangement joins TRBV12-3 or TRBV12-4 to TRBJ1-4; TRBD1 aligns across 7 bases. V shed 6 bases and J 0 bases; nucleotides not matched to a gene: 16. The CDR3 totals 19 residues. CDR3 residues: CASRNGDETGISTNEKLFF. CDR3 DNA: TGTGCCAGCAGAAACGGCGACGAGACAGGGATTTCAACTAATGAAAAACTGTTTTTT.

J is TRBJ1-5 and V is TRBV20-1; a weak D match, TRBD1 (6 bases). The V gene lost 1 base and the J gene lost 8 bases, with 12 bases spanning the gap. CDR3 length: 13 residues. Looked up from germline, CDR1 is DFQATT and CDR2 is SNEGSKA (reference sequence). CDR3 amino acids: CSARGSNREPQHF. The DNA for the CDR3 is TGCAGTGCTAGAGGAAGTAACAGGGAGCCCCAGCATTTT.

This chain uses TRBV6-6 with TRBJ2-1, with TRBD2 as a possible D gene (6 bases). CDR3 length equals 14 residues. V was trimmed by 2 bases and J by 7 bases, leaving 12 bases between them. In germline, CDR1 is MNHNY, CDR2 SVGAGI (reference sequence). This chain's CDR3 is CASSYLGGSNEQFF. In DNA, the CDR3 is TGTGCCAGCAGTTACCTGGGGGGTTCGAATGAGCAGTTCTTC.

As DNA, the CDR3 is TGTGCCAGCAGCGAGACTAGCGGGGGATACAATGAGCAGTTCTTC. Translating it yields CASSETSGGYNEQFF. The chain has TRBV7-3 and TRBJ2-1; 12 bases map to TRBD2. CDR1 SGHTA and CDR2 FQGTGA come from the germline V gene. CDR3 length equals 15 residues. V trimming: 5 bases; J trimming: 4 bases; junction bases outside the gene matches: 3.

The chain recombines TRBV18 with TRBJ2-7, with D possibly matching TRBD2 (6 bases). Deletions cut 2 bases from V and 1 base from J, with 15 bases between. Germline lookup yields CDR1 KGHSH and CDR2 LQKENI. The CDR3 consists of 16 residues. The CDR3 loop is CASSPAIRGSSYEQYF. DNA for the CDR3: TGTGCCAGCTCACCAGCTATACGGGGGTCATCCTACGAGCAGTACTTC. Variable domain in full (rest from reference TRBV18 and TRBJ2-7): NAGVMQNPRHLVRRRGQEARLRCSPMKGHSHVYWYRQLPEEGLKFMVYLQKENIIDESGMPKERFSAEFPKEGPSILRIQQVVRGDSAAYFCASSPAIRGSSYEQYFGPGTRLTVT.

This clonotype appeared many times. The gene calls are TRBV2 and TRBJ2-7, with 13 bases fitting TRBD2. The CDR3 contains 14 residues. The germline gives CDR1 SNHLY, CDR2 FYNNEI. Trimming cost V 6 bases and J 3 bases; bases outside gene matches: 2. As DNA, the CDR3 is TGTGCCAGCAGGGGACTAGCGGGACGCTACGAGCAGTACTTC. Amino acids: CASRGLAGRYEQYF.

This clonotype showed up just a few times. This chain connects TRBV4-3 to TRBJ2-3, with TRBD2 matching 11 bases. Germline trimming cut 1 base from V and 5 bases from J; bases unmatched to any gene: 5. CDR1 and CDR2 from the germline V gene are LGHNA and YSLEER. The CDR3 consists of 16 residues. The CDR3 sequence is CASSQASGLAGDTQYF. CDR3 nucleotides: TGCGCCAGCAGCCAAGCAAGTGGACTAGCGGGAGATACGCAGTATTTT.

This clonotype has just a few counts. The gene calls are TRBV7-8 and TRBJ1-1; no clear D gene. The germline V gene has CDR1 SGHVS and CDR2 FQNEAQ. Between the trimmed V and J ends, which lost 3 bases and 6 bases, there was a span of 11 bases. The CDR3 spans 13 residues. The CDR3: CASSLTKRPEAFF. CDR3 DNA: TGTGCCAGCAGCTTGACAAAACGTCCTGAAGCTTTCTTT.

The chain uses TRBV9 and TRBJ2-7, with 7 nucleotides matching TRBD1. The CDR3 spans 14 residues. Germline lookup yields CDR1 SGDLS and CDR2 YYNGEE. V lost 3 bases and J lost 6; bases outside the gene matches: 9. CDR3: CASSEGADHREQYF. CDR3 coding DNA: TGTGCCAGCAGCGAGGGGGCGGATCATCGCGAGCAGTACTTC.

The chain employs TRBV5-1 and TRBJ2-5, with 9 bases aligning to TRBD1. CDR1 is SGHRS and CDR2 is YFSETQ in the germline V gene. The V gene end was trimmed by 4 bases and the J gene end by 0 bases; junction bases not matched to a gene: 10. CDR3 length: 17 amino acids. CDR3 residues: CASSQDRGRIHQETQYF. In DNA form, the CDR3 reads TGCGCCAGCAGCCAGGACAGGGGCCGTATACACCAAGAGACCCAGTACTTC.

This clonotype has just a few counts. CDR3 protein: CSVRSDTDTQYF. The CDR3 DNA reads TGCAGCGTTCGGTCAGACACAGATACGCAGTATTTT. V is TRBV29-1 and J is TRBJ2-3, with D unclear. Trimming left V 5 bases short and J 2 bases short, with 8 bases between. CDR1 and CDR2 (germline): SQVTM, ANQGSEA. The length of the CDR3 is 12 residues.

CDR3 DNA sequence: TGCGCCAGCAGCGCCACCCTAGCGGGAGAGGGCGAGCAGTACTTC. Translation gives CASSATLAGEGEQYF. The V gene is TRBV5-1, the J gene TRBJ2-7; 10 bases are shared with TRBD2. Germline lookup yields CDR1 SGHRS and CDR2 YFSETQ. After removal of 4 bases from V and 6 bases from J, the junction contained 10 bases not matched to a gene. The CDR3 length is 15 residues.

In this sample, this clonotype turned up a few times. This chain uses TRBV19 with TRBJ2-5, with TRBD1 as a possible D gene (6 bases). CDR3 length: 16 residues. The V gene's germline CDR1 is LNHDA and CDR2 SQIVND (reference sequence). Trimming cost V 6 bases and J 5 bases, with 22 bases left between them. The CDR3 spells CASSLHGTLEGETQYF. The CDR3 coding sequence is TGTGCCAGTAGCCTCCATGGGACATTGGAAGGCGAGACCCAGTACTTC.

The chain carries TRBV6-6 and TRBJ2-3; D perhaps matches TRBD2 (6 bases). This CDR3 region has 14 residues. V was pared by 2 bases and J by 6 bases, with 12 bases between. The germline CDR1 and CDR2 sequences are MNHNY and SVGAGI (reference sequence). This CDR3 is CASSYRGTGDTQYF. The CDR3 DNA is TGTGCCAGCAGTTACCGGGGGACGGGGGATACGCAGTATTTT.

The V call is TRBV11-2, the J call TRBJ1-6, with D unresolved. V lost 0 bases and J lost 9, with 12 bases in between. The CDR3 has 15 amino acids. The V gene's germline CDR1 is SGHAT and CDR2 FQNNGV. The CDR3 nucleotides read TGTGCCAGCAGCTTAGATCCTTGGAAAGGTTCACCCCTCCACTTT. This encodes CASSLDPWKGSPLHF.

This clonotype has a count of ten or more. The V and J genes are TRBV7-8 and TRBJ2-3, with a weak D call TRBD2 (5 bases). Germline CDR1 reads SGHVS; CDR2 reads FQNEAQ. Trimming took 2 bases from V and 5 from J, leaving 11 bases between them. CDR3 length equals 14 residues. The CDR3 sequence: CASSLRERGDTQYF. CDR3 bases: TGTGCCAGCAGCTTAAGGGAACGGGGAGATACGCAGTATTTT.

This clonotype was observed a few times. For the CDR3, the DNA is TGTGCCAGCAGCTTGGAAACAGCCCCTAGGGGGGAGCTGTTTTTT. This sequence encodes CASSLETAPRGELFF. This chain uses TRBV7-9 with TRBJ2-2; D remains unclear. V gave up 3 bases and J gave up 8 bases, with 16 bases separating them. The CDR3 has 15 amino acids. Germline V gene data show CDR1 as SEHNR and CDR2 as FQNEAQ (reference sequence). The full variable domain, its missing parts supplied by reference TRBV7-9 and TRBJ2-2, is DTGVSQNPRHKITKRGQNVTFRCDPISEHNRLYWYRQTLGQGPEFLTYFQNEAQLEKSRLLSDRFSAERPKGSFSTLEIQRTEQGDSAMYLCASSLETAPRGELFFGEGSRLTVL.

This clonotype was counted between two and nine times. The chain joins TRBV25-1 to TRBJ2-1, with D maybe TRBD2 (6 bases). Germline CDR1 MGHDK, CDR2 SYGVNS. CDR3 length: 14 amino acids. V shed 1 base and J shed 4 bases, with 8 bases lying between them. Written as DNA, the CDR3 is TGTGCCAGCAGTGAATTAGGAGGGTACAATGAGCAGTTCTTC. As protein: CASSELGGYNEQFF.

This clonotype was seen a few times. This sequence joins TRBV20-1 and TRBJ1-5; maybe TRBD1 (6 bases). V lost 0 bases and J 1 base, leaving 16 bases between the germline ends. In germline, CDR1 is DFQATT, CDR2 SNEGSKA (reference sequence). CDR3 size: 17 residues. The CDR3 nucleotides are TGCAGTGCTAGAGATCCCGCCAGGGGTGGAAGCAATCAGCCCCAGCATTTT. Protein sequence: CSARDPARGGSNQPQHF.

A few counts support this clonotype. The rearrangement uses TRBV5-1 and TRBJ1-1; D uncertain. The V and J ends lost 2 bases and 3 bases respectively, with 8 bases between them. The CDR3 is made up of 13 amino acids. Germline V CDR1 and CDR2: SGHRS, YFSETQ. The CDR3, as DNA: TGCGCCAGCAGCTTCTGGGAGGACACTGAAGCTTTCTTT. It translates to CASSFWEDTEAFF. The full variable domain, with the rest looked up from reference TRBV5-1 and TRBJ1-1, is KAGVTQTPRYLIKTRGQQVTLSCSPISGHRSVSWYQQTPGQGLQFLFEYFSETQRNKGNFPGRFSGRQFSNSRSEMNVSTLELGDSALYLCASSFWEDTEAFFGQGTRLTVV.

The chain uses TRBV4-3 and TRBJ1-1; possibly TRBD1 for D (5 bases). The germline CDR1 and CDR2 sequences are LGHNA and YSLEER. This CDR3 spans 15 amino acids. V gave up 3 bases and J gave up 1 base, with 12 bases separating them. CDR3 in amino acids: CASSHALDRNTEAFF. The CDR3 DNA is TGCGCCAGCAGCCACGCTCTTGACAGGAACACTGAAGCTTTCTTT.

The V and J genes are TRBV4-2 and TRBJ1-1; D is undetermined. The CDR3 consists of 14 residues. Germline-derived CDR1 and CDR2 are LGHNA and YNFKEQ. Trimming cost V 3 bases and J 0 bases, with 8 bases left between them. The CDR3 region is CASSQLDMNTEAFF. CDR3 in DNA: TGTGCCAGCAGCCAGCTCGACATGAACACTGAAGCTTTCTTT.

This rearrangement joins TRBV9 to TRBJ2-1, with TRBD2 matching 10 bases. V lost 4 bases and J lost 7; bases outside the gene matches: 14. The CDR3 has 17 residues. Germline CDR1 is SGDLS and CDR2 is YYNGEE. The CDR3 is CASSSTLGLAGVNEQFF. Here the CDR3 DNA reads TGTGCCAGCAGCTCCACCTTGGGGCTAGCGGGAGTGAATGAGCAGTTCTTC.

The rearrangement uses TRBV5-4 and TRBJ2-7; 8 bases align to TRBD2. The J segment lost 5 bases and the V segment lost 0 bases, leaving 7 bases of the junction unmatched. Germline assignment: CDR1 SGHNT and CDR2 YYREEE (reference sequence). There are 15 residues in the CDR3. CDR3 residues: CASSLGLASVDEQYF. DNA of the CDR3: TGTGCCAGCAGCTTGGGACTAGCGTCAGTCGACGAGCAGTACTTC.

The V gene is TRBV12-3 or TRBV12-4, the J gene TRBJ1-5; D ambiguous. The CDR3 contains 12 residues. Trimming stripped 3 bases from V and 6 bases from J, with 6 bases between. CDR3 DNA sequence: TGTGCCAGCAGTTTCCTGGGTCAGCCCCAGCATTTT. This translates into CASSFLGQPQHF.